Following are 20 T cell receptor beta chains from one sample sequenced in a study of Ad26.COV2.S vaccination and SARS-CoV-2 variants. Method: immunoSEQ multiplex PCR; TCRdb's copy keeps in-frame clones and lacks some. The table has more than 150,000 clones, roughly 85% seen once. The source was peripheral blood, collected after recovery from COVID-19. Receptors originate from a human donor who had recovered from COVID-19.

This clone has a single count. V and J are TRBV11-2 and TRBJ1-4; 11 bases map to TRBD1. The V and J ends lost 2 bases and 8 bases, in that order; junction bases with no gene match: 4. The germline V gene has CDR1 SGHAT and CDR2 FQNNGV. The CDR3 spans 15 residues. CDR3: CASSLWTGGEEKLFF. CDR3 DNA sequence: TGTGCCAGCAGCTTATGGACAGGGGGCGAAGAAAAACTGTTTTTT. Full variable domain (missing parts from reference TRBV11-2 and TRBJ1-4): EAGVAQSPRYKIIEKRQSVAFWCNPISGHATLYWYQQILGQGPKLLIQFQNNGVVDDSQLPKDRFSAERLKGVDSTLKIQPAKLEDSAVYLCASSLWTGGEEKLFFGSGTQLSVL.

This clone was observed at least ten times. The V and J genes are TRBV4-2 and TRBJ1-4, with TRBD1 matching over 10 bases. Germline V lookup: CDR1 LGHNA, CDR2 YNFKEQ. CDR3 length: 16 amino acids. V shed 0 bases and J 4 bases; nucleotides not matched to a gene: 2. CDR3 nucleotide sequence: TGTGCCAGCAGCCAAGATGGGACAGGGGATAATGAAAAACTGTTTTTT. Translated, it gives CASSQDGTGDNEKLFF.

This sequence joins TRBV2 and TRBJ1-5; unclear D gene. Trimming took off 2 bases at V and 0 bases at J, with 5 bases between the two ends. This CDR3 has 14 residues. Germline V CDR1 and CDR2: SNHLY, FYNNEI. As DNA, the CDR3 is TGTGCCAGCAGTGAATGGGTTAGCAATCAGCCCCAGCATTTT. It is translated as CASSEWVSNQPQHF.

The chain links TRBV7-6 to TRBJ2-5; 10 bases agree with TRBD2. The CDR3 runs 16 residues. CDR1 is SGHVS, CDR2 FNYEAQ, per germline. Germline trimming cut 5 bases from V and 8 bases from J; bases unmatched to any gene: 14. As DNA, the CDR3 is TGTGCCAGCAGCCGGCTTCTAGCGGGGGAGCCTCATACCCAGTACTTC. Protein product: CASSRLLAGEPHTQYF. Based on the CDR3 plus reference TRBV7-6 and TRBJ2-5, the full variable domain is GAGVSQSPRYKVTKRGQDVALRCDPISGHVSLYWYRQALGQGPEFLTYFNYEAQQDKSGLPNDRFSAERPEGSISTLTIQRTEQRDSAMYRCASSRLLAGEPHTQYFGPGTRLLVL.

J is TRBJ2-1 and V is TRBV7-2, with 9 bases aligning to TRBD2. J was trimmed by 7 bases and V by 10 bases; bases with no gene match: 11. Per germline, CDR1 SGHTA and CDR2 FQGNSA. The CDR3 is 14 amino acids. The CDR3 DNA reads TGTGCCACCGCCCCGGGACTAGCTCAAAATGAGCAGTTCTTC. Amino acid sequence: CATAPGLAQNEQFF.

This clone appeared a single time. The chain combines TRBV9 with TRBJ1-1; 8 bases match TRBD1. The V gene end was trimmed by 5 bases and the J gene end by 1 base; junction bases not matched to a gene: 10. Germline-derived CDR1 and CDR2 are SGDLS and YYNGEE. The CDR3 runs 16 residues. CDR3 nucleotide sequence: TGTGCCAGCAGTCCAACAGGGGGGAGTTGGAACACTGAAGCTTTCTTT. Translating gives CASSPTGGSWNTEAFF.

The J gene is TRBJ1-3, the V gene TRBV29-1, with TRBD1 identical over 10 bases. Germline V gives CDR1 SQVTM, CDR2 ANQGSEA. V lost 6 bases to trimming and J lost 6 bases; unmatched junction nucleotides: 8. This CDR3 has 14 residues. The CDR3 DNA reads as TGCAGCGTCCGGGACAGGGGTTGGGAAAACACCATATATTTT. It codes for CSVRDRGWENTIYF.

The chain links TRBV7-8 to TRBJ1-1, with D hard to call. Trimming left V 8 bases short and J 6 bases short, with 4 bases between. There are 9 residues in the CDR3. Looked up from germline, CDR1 is SGHVS and CDR2 is FQNEAQ. DNA of the CDR3: TGTGCCAGCCCCTCTGAAGCTTTCTTT. This gives the protein CASPSEAFF.

The V and J genes are TRBV6-5 and TRBJ1-5; D unresolved. Germline lookup yields CDR1 MNHEY and CDR2 SVGAGI. Trimming cost V 7 bases and J 2 bases, with 15 bases left between them. This CDR3 spans 15 amino acids. The CDR3 loop is CASIGSSRGNQPQHF. The CDR3 coding sequence is TGTGCCAGCATTGGGTCTTCACGGGGCAATCAGCCCCAGCATTTT.

The chain is built from TRBV28 and TRBJ2-1; D perhaps matches TRBD1 (6 bases). V lost 11 bases, J lost 0 bases, and 23 bases lay in between. Germline V lookup: CDR1 MDHEN, CDR2 SYDVKM. The CDR3 has 17 residues. The DNA for the CDR3 is TGTGCCGTAAACAGGGCTACCCATTCCGGCTCCTACAATGAGCAGTTCTTC. It encodes CAVNRATHSGSYNEQFF.

The genes are TRBV4-1 and TRBJ1-5; D perhaps matches TRBD1 (5 bases). This CDR3 is built from 15 residues. V lost 4 bases to trimming and J lost 1 base, with 11 bases between them. Per the germline V gene, CDR1 is MGHRA and CDR2 is YSYEKL. DNA of the CDR3: TGCGCCAGCAGCCGCCCAGGGATAAGCAATCAGCCCCAGCATTTT. As protein: CASSRPGISNQPQHF.

The genes are TRBV27 and TRBJ2-7, with 7 bases fitting TRBD1. This CDR3 has 15 residues. The germline CDR1 and CDR2 sequences are MNHEY and SMNVEV (reference sequence). V was clipped by 2 bases and J by 2 bases; unmatched bases: 6. CDR3 sequence: CASSLGTAFTYEQYF. CDR3 in DNA: TGTGCCAGCAGTTTAGGGACAGCTTTCACCTACGAGCAGTACTTC.

V and J are TRBV6-9 and TRBJ1-6; no reliable D call. Trimming removed 2 bases at V and 5 bases at J, with 10 bases between. CDR3 size: 15 residues. Germline-derived CDR1 and CDR2 are MNHGY and SVAAGI. CDR3 sequence: CASSYLLEDNSPLHF. The DNA of the CDR3 is TGTGCCAGCAGTTATCTGCTTGAGGATAATTCACCCCTCCACTTT.

This clone was detected once. The V call is TRBV4-2, the J call TRBJ1-5, with a possible D match to TRBD1 (6 bases). The CDR3 runs 17 residues. CDR1 and CDR2 (germline): LGHNA, YNFKEQ. V was pared by 2 bases and J by 1 base, with 15 bases between. CDR3 sequence reads: CASSQSPRGGSNQPQHF. The CDR3, as DNA: TGTGCCAGCAGCCAATCTCCCAGGGGTGGAAGCAATCAGCCCCAGCATTTT.

The chain carries TRBV6-5 and TRBJ2-1, with 9 bases that match TRBD2. J was trimmed by 5 bases and V by 6 bases; bases with no gene match: 5. CDR1 and CDR2 from the germline V gene are MNHEY and SVGAGI. The CDR3 spans 14 residues. The CDR3 bases are TGTGCCAGCAGCCTAGCGGGGCGTCACAATGAGCAGTTCTTC. As protein: CASSLAGRHNEQFF.

This clone has only one observation. The chain is built from TRBV2 and TRBJ2-2; D not resolved. CDR3 size: 13 residues. CDR1 SNHLY and CDR2 FYNNEI come from the germline V gene. V was cut by 5 bases and J by 7 bases, with 11 bases left in between. The CDR3 bases are TGTGCCAGCAGTCTATCGGATGGCGGGGAGCTGTTTTTT. Its translation: CASSLSDGGELFF.

This clone has only one observation. J is TRBJ1-5 and V is TRBV19; perhaps TRBD1 as D (5 bases). Germline CDR1 LNHDA, CDR2 SQIVND (reference sequence). This CDR3 has 13 residues. Trimming stripped 6 bases from V and 0 bases from J, with 6 bases between. CDR3 coding DNA: TGTGCCAGTAGCGACAGTAGCAATCAGCCCCAGCATTTT. Encoded protein: CASSDSSNQPQHF.

The genes are TRBV9 and TRBJ2-1; TRBD2 agrees at 9 bases. Germline V gene sequence: CDR1 SGDLS, CDR2 YYNGEE. V gave up 4 bases and J gave up 1 base; unmatched junction bases: 6. The CDR3 consists of 16 residues. The chain's CDR3 is CASSPRLAASYNEQFF. The CDR3 nucleotides are TGTGCCAGCAGCCCCCGACTAGCGGCGTCCTACAATGAGCAGTTCTTC.

This chain joins TRBV4-1 and TRBJ2-1, with no clear D. The CDR3 contains 13 residues. Trimming removed 6 bases at V and 6 bases at J, with 12 bases between. Germline loops: CDR1 MGHRA, CDR2 YSYEKL. This CDR3 is CASSVGRSNEQFF. The CDR3 nucleotides read TGCGCCAGCAGTGTAGGGCGGTCCAATGAGCAGTTCTTC.

The count of this clone is one. CDR3 amino acids: CATSRGRGDGYEQYF. Written as DNA, the CDR3 is TGTGCCACCAGCAGAGGGAGGGGAGATGGCTACGAGCAGTACTTC. V and J are TRBV15 and TRBJ2-7; maybe TRBD2 (6 bases). The CDR3 consists of 15 residues. The germline V gene has CDR1 LNHNV and CDR2 YYDKDF (reference sequence). The V gene lost 1 base and the J gene lost 3 bases, with 13 bases spanning the gap.